One T cell receptor (beta chain) is described in this entry. The repertoire was sequenced with immunoSEQ multiplex PCR; TCRdb's copy has only in-frame clones and lacks some. The table shows around 86,000 clones, with about 85% occurring only once. The data were taken from a study of blood T cell repertoires in COVID-19. On the study more broadly: Acute and convalescent COVID-19 specimens originated in the United States, Italy and Spain.

Germline CDR1 SGHTS, CDR2 YDEGEE. V lost 3 bases to trimming and J lost 4 bases; unmatched junction nucleotides: 10. This CDR3 contains 16 residues. Input material: peripheral blood. This receptor was identified in an older man with acute or convalescent COVID-19. This chain uses TRBV5-8 with TRBJ1-1, with TRBD1 matching 9 bases. In DNA form, the CDR3 reads TGTGCCAGCAGCTCCGGGACAGGGCAGATAGGCACTGAAGCTTTCTTT. This translates into CASSSGTGQIGTEAFF.